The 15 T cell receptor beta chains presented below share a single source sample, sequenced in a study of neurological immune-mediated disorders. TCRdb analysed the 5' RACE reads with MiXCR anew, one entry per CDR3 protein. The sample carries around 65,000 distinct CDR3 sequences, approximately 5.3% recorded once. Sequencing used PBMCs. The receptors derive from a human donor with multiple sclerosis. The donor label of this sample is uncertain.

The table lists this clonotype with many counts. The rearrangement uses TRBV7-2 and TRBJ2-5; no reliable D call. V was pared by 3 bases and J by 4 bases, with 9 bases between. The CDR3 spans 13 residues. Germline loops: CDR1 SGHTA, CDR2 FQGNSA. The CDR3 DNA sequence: TGTGCCAGCAGCTTGTCCCAGATAGAGACCCAGTACTTC. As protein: CASSLSQIETQYF.

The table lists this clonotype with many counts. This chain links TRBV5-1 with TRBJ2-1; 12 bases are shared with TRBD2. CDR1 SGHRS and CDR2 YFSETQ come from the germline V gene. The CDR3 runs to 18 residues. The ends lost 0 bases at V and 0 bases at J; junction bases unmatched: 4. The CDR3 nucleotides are TGCGCCAGCAGCTTGGGGACTAGCGGGGTTAGCTCCTACAATGAGCAGTTCTTC. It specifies CASSLGTSGVSSYNEQFF.

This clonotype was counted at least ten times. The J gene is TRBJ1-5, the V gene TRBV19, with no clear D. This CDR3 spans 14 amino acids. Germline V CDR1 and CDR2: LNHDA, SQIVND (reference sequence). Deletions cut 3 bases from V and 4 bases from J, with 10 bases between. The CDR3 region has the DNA TGTGCCAGTAGTATGAGCGGGGTGAATCAGCCCCAGCATTTT. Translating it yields CASSMSGVNQPQHF.

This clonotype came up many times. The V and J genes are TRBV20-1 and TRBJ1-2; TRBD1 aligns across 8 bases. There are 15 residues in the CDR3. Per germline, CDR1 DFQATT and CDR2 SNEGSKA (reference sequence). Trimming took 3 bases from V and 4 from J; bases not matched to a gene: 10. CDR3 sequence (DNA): TGCAGTGCTAGTGCCACGGGACAGGTCTTCTATGGCTACACCTTC. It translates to CSASATGQVFYGYTF.

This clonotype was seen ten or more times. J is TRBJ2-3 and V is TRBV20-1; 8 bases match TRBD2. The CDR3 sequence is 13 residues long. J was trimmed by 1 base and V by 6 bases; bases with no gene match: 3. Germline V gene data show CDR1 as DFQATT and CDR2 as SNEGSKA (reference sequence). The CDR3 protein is CSAETSGTDTQYF. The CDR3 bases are TGCAGTGCCGAGACTAGCGGCACAGATACGCAGTATTTT.

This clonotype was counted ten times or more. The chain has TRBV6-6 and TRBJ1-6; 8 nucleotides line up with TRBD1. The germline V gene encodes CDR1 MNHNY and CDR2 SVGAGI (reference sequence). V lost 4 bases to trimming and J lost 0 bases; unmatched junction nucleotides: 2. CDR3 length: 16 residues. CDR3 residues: CASSSGTGSYNSPLHF. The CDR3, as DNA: TGTGCCAGCAGTTCCGGGACAGGCTCCTATAATTCACCCCTCCACTTT.

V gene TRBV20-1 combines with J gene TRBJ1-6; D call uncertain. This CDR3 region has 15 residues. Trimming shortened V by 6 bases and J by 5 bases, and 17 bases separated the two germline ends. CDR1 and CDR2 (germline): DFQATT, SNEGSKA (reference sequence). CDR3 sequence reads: CSAHQTNRDNSPLHF. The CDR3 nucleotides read TGCAGTGCACACCAGACGAATCGCGATAATTCACCCCTCCACTTT.

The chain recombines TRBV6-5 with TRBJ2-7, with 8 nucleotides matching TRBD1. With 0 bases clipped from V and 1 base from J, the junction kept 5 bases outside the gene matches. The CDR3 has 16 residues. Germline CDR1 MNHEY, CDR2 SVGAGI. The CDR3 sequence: CASSYSTGEKSYEQYF. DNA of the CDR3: TGTGCCAGCAGTTACTCGACAGGGGAGAAATCCTACGAGCAGTACTTC.

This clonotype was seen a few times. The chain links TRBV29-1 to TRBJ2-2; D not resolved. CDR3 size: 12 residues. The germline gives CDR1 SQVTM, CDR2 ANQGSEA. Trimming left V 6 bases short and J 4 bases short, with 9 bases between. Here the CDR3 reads CSVAKATGELFF. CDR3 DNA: TGCAGCGTGGCGAAGGCCACCGGGGAGCTGTTTTTT.

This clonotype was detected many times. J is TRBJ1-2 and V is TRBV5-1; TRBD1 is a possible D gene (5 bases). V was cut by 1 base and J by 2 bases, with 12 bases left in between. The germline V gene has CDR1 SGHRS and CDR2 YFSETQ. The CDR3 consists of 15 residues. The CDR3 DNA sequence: TGCGCCAGCAGCTTGTCGAGGGGAAACAACTATGGCTACACCTTC. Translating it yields CASSLSRGNNYGYTF. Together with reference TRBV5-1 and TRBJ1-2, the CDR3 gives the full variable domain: KAGVTQTPRYLIKTRGQQVTLSCSPISGHRSVSWYQQTPGQGLQFLFEYFSETQRNKGNFPGRFSGRQFSNSRSEMNVSTLELGDSALYLCASSLSRGNNYGYTFGSGTRLTVV.

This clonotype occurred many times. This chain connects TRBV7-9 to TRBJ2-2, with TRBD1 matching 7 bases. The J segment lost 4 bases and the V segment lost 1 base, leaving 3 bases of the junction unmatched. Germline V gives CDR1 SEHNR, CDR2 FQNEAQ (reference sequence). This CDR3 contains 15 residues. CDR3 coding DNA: TGTGCCAGCAGCTTAGAGGGGGCGATCACCGGGGAGCTGTTTTTT. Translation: CASSLEGAITGELFF.

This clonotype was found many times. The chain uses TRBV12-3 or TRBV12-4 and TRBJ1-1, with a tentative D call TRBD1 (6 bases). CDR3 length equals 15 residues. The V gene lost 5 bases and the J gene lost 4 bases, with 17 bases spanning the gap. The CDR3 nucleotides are TGTGCCAGCAGTCCTTTTGGGGGGGCACGCACTGAAGCTTTCTTT. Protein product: CASSPFGGARTEAFF.

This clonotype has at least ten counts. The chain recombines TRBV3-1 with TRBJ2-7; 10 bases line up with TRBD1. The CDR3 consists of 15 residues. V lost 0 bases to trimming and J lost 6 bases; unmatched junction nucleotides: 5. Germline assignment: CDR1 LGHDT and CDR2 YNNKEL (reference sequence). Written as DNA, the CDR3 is TGTGCCAGCAGCCAAGAAGTCGGGACAGGGGTCGAGCAGTACTTC. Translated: CASSQEVGTGVEQYF.

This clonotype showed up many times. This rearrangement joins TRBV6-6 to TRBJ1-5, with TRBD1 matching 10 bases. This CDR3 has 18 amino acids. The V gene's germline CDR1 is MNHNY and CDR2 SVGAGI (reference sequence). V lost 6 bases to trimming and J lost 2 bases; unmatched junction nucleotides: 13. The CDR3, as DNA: TGTGCCAGCAGCCCTGGGACAGGGGTTTGGGAAGGCAATCAGCCCCAGCATTTT. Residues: CASSPGTGVWEGNQPQHF.

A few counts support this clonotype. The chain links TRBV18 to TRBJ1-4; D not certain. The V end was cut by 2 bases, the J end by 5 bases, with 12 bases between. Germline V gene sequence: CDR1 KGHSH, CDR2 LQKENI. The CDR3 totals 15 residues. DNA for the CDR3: TGTGCCAGCTCACCATGGTCAGAGCCGAATGAAAAACTGTTTTTT. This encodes CASSPWSEPNEKLFF.